This T cell receptor beta chain was identified during a study of blood T cells in healthy people across ages. The study's findings and limits: Diversity estimates from one million T cells were considered underestimates.

A second PCR of about 6 to 11 cycles used a sample-barcoded 5' primer and a J-beta primer mix. Every cDNA was tagged by a template-switch adaptor with 12 random nucleotides. TCRdb passed the 5' RACE reads through MiXCR, listing each CDR3 protein once. Here the sample spans around 1,500,000 distinct CDR3 sequences, approximately 28% being singletons. This clonotype is a singleton in its sample. Its antigen is not identified. The CDR3 consists of 15 residues. Per germline, CDR1 KGHDR and CDR2 SFDVKD. The V gene lost 5 bases and the J gene lost 3 bases, with 14 bases spanning the gap. The TCR was taken from a woman aged 25 to 39 in good health. The gene calls are TRBV24-1 and TRBJ2-3; D is possibly TRBD1 or TRBD2 (5 bases each). The source material was blood. CDR3 in DNA: TGTGCCACCAGTGGGGTGGGGGTCCGGACAGATACGCAGTATTTT. Translated, it gives CATSGVGVRTDTQYF.